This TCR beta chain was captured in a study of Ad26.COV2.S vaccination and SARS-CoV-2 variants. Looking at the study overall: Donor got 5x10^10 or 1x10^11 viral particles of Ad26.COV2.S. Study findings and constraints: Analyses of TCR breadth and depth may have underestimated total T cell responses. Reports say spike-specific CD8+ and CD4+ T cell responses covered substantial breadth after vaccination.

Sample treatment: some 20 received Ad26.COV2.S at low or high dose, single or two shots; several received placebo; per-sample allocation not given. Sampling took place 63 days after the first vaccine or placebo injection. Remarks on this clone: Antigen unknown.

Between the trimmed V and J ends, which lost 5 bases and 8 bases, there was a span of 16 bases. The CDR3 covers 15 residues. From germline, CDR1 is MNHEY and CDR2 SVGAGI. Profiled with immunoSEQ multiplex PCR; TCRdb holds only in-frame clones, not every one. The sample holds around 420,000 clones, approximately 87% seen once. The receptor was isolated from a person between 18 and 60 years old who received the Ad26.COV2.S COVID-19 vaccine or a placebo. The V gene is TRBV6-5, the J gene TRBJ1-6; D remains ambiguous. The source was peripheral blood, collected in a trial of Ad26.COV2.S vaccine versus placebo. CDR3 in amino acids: CASSTPGRGDSPLHF. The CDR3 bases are TGTGCCAGCAGTACCCCCGGCAGAGGAGATTCACCCCTCCACTTT.